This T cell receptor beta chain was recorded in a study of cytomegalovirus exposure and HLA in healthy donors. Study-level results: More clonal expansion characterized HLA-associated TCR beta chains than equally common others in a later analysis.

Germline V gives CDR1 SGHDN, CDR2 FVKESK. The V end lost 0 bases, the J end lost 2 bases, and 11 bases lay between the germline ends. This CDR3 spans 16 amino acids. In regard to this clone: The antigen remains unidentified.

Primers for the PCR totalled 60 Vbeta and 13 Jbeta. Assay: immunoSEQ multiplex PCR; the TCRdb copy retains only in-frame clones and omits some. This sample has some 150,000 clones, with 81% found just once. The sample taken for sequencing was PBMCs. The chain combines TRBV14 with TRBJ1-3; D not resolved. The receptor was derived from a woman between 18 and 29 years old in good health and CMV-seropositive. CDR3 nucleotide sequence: TGTGCCAGCAGCCAAGAGTTGGGCAGCACTGGAAACACCATATATTTT. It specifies CASSQELGSTGNTIYF.